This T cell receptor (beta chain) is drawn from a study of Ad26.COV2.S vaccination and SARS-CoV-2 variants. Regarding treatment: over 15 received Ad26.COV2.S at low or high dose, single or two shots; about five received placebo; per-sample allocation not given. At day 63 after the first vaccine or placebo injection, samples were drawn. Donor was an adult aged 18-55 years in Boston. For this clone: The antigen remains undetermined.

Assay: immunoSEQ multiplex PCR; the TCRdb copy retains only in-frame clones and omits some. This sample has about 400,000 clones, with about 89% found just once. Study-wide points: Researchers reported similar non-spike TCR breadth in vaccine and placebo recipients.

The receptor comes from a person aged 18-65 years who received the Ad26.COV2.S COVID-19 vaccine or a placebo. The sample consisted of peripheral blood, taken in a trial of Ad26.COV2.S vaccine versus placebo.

The CDR3 sequence is CASSQVSGADHEQFF. In DNA, the CDR3 is TGCGCCAGCAGCCAAGTCAGCGGGGCGGACCATGAGCAGTTCTTC. The genes are TRBV4-1 and TRBJ2-1; TRBD2 matches at 7 bases. The V gene end was trimmed by 1 base and the J gene end by 8 bases; junction bases not matched to a gene: 8. The CDR3 sequence is 15 residues long. Germline CDR1 and CDR2: MGHRA and YSYEKL.